This entry describes one T cell receptor (beta chain). The data derive from a study of cytomegalovirus exposure and HLA in healthy donors. A multiplex PCR was run with 60 Vbeta primers and 13 Jbeta primers. Generated by immunoSEQ multiplex PCR, the TCRdb table keeps only in-frame clones and is missing some. The data show about 160,000 clones, with about 77% seen just once and roughly 2.6% held by the top ten. The CDR3 runs 13 residues. V was cut by 3 bases and J by 4 bases, with 8 bases left in between. In germline, CDR1 is SGHTA, CDR2 FQGNSA. Source material: PBMCs. The V and J genes are TRBV7-2 and TRBJ2-3, with D tentatively TRBD1 (5 bases). This receptor was identified in a woman aged 40 to 50 in good health and CMV-seropositive. CDR3 sequence reads: CASSLVGADTQYF. The CDR3 nucleotides read TGTGCCAGCAGCTTGGTAGGGGCAGATACGCAGTATTTT. The entire variable domain, with the rest obtained from reference TRBV7-2 and TRBJ2-3, is as follows: GAGVSQSPSNKVTEKGKDVELRCDPISGHTALYWYRQSLGQGLEFLIYFQGNSAPDKSGLPSDRFSAERTGGSVSTLTIQRTQQEDSAVYLCASSLVGADTQYFGPGTRLTVL.